A single sample is the source of the 4 T cell receptor beta chains below, sequenced in a study of blood T cells in healthy people across ages. Together with a sample-barcoded 5' primer, a J-beta primer mix was included in a second PCR lasting roughly 6 to 12 cycles. MiXCR was run by TCRdb on the 5' RACE reads, yielding one entry per CDR3 protein. The table includes about 780,000 distinct CDR3 sequences, 46% detected once. What was sequenced was blood. These receptors all stem from an older man in good health.

This clonotype was picked up a small number of times. V gene TRBV5-1 combines with J gene TRBJ2-3; tentatively, D is TRBD1 (6 bases). This CDR3 is built from 14 residues. V was pared by 0 bases and J by 2 bases, with 7 bases between. Germline V gene sequence: CDR1 SGHRS, CDR2 YFSETQ. The CDR3: CASSLDRVTDTQYF. CDR3 sequence (DNA): TGCGCCAGCAGCTTGGACAGGGTCACAGATACGCAGTATTTT.

V usage is TRBV9 and J usage is TRBJ2-4; perhaps D is TRBD1 or TRBD2 (5 bases each). CDR1 and CDR2 from the germline V gene are SGDLS and YYNGEE. The CDR3 is 14 residues long. Trimming removed 0 bases from V and 7 bases from J, with 11 bases in between. The CDR3: CASSVAGLPNIQYF. Written as DNA, the CDR3 is TGTGCCAGCAGCGTAGCGGGGCTACCCAACATTCAGTACTTC.

The chain couples TRBV6-1 to TRBJ2-3; 7 bases align to TRBD1. The CDR3 runs 15 residues. Germline trimming cut 7 bases from V and 0 bases from J; bases unmatched to any gene: 7. Germline V CDR1 and CDR2: MNHNS, SASEGT. CDR3 in amino acids: CASIDRDRSTDTQYF. CDR3 coding DNA: TGTGCCAGCATTGACCGGGACAGAAGCACAGATACGCAGTATTTT.

On this clonotype: Mismatch with germline at one junction end may stem from a read error. This sequence joins TRBV5-6 and TRBJ2-7; 7 nucleotides agree with TRBD2. Germline values: CDR1 SGHDT, CDR2 YYEEEE. The CDR3 has 14 amino acids. Here the CDR3 reads CVSSLGGTDNSQYF. The CDR3 coding sequence is TGTGTCAGCAGCTTGGGGGGGACCGATAACTCCCAGTACTTC.